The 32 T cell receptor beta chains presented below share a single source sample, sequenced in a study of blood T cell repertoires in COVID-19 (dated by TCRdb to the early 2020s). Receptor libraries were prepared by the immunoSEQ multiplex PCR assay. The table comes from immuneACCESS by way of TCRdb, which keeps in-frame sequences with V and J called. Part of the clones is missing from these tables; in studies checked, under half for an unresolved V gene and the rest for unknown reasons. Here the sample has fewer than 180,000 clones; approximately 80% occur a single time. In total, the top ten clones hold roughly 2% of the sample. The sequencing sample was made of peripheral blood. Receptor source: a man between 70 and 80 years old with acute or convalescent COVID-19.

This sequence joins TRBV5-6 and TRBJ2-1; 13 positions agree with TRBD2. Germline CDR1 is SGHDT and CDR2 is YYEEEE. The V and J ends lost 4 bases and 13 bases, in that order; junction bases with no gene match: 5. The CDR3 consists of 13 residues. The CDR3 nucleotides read TGTGCCAGCAGCCGAACTAGCGGGGGGGATCAGTTCTTC. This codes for CASSRTSGGDQFF.

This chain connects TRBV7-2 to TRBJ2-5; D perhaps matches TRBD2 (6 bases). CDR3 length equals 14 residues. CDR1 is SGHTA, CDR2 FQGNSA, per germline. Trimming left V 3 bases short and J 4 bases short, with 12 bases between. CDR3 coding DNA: TGTGCCAGCAGCTTGGACGCGGGGCGAGAGACCCAGTACTTC. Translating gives CASSLDAGRETQYF.

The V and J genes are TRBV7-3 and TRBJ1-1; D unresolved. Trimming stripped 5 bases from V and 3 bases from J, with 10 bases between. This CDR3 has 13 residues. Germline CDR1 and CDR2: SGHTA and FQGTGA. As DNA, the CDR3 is TGTGCCAGCAGCATTGAGGCAGACACTGAAGCTTTCTTT. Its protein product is CASSIEADTEAFF.

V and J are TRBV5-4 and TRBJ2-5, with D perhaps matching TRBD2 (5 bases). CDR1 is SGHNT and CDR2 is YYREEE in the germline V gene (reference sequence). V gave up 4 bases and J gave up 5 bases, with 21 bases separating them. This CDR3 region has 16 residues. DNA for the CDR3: TGTGCCAGCAGCCGGAGGCTGGGGAGCCTCGGGGAGACCCAGTACTTC. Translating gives CASSRRLGSLGETQYF.

The CDR3 loop reads CASSRSSGNYEQYF. As DNA, the CDR3 is TGTGCCAGCAGTCGGTCTAGCGGGAACTACGAGCAGTACTTC. The V gene is TRBV3-1 (or the pseudogene TRBV3-2), the J gene TRBJ2-7; TRBD2 matches at 9 bases. V shed 6 bases, J shed 3 bases, and the junction held 6 bases outside the gene matches. The length of the CDR3 is 14 residues. Germline assignment: CDR1 LGHDT and CDR2 YNNKEL (reference sequence).

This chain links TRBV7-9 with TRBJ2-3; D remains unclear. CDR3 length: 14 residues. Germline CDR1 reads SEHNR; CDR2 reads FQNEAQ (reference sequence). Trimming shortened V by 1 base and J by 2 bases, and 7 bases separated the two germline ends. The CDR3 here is CASSLGTVTDTQYF. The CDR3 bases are TGTGCCAGCAGCTTAGGTACGGTCACAGATACGCAGTATTTT.

For the CDR3, the DNA is TGTGCCAGCAGTTACTCGTACAGGGGAGAGACCCAGTACTTC. Protein: CASSYSYRGETQYF. The J gene is TRBJ2-5, the V gene TRBV6-5; 7 bases align to TRBD1. The CDR3 consists of 14 residues. The germline CDR1 and CDR2 sequences are MNHEY and SVGAGI. The trim removed 0 bases at V and 4 bases at J, leaving 2 bases unmatched.

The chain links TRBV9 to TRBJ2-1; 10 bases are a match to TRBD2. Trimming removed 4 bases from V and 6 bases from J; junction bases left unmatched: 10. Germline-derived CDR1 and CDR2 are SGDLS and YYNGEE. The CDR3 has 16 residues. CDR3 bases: TGTGCCAGCAGCTTCCGAAGCGGGGGGGCCGTCAATGAGCAGTTCTTC. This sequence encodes CASSFRSGGAVNEQFF.

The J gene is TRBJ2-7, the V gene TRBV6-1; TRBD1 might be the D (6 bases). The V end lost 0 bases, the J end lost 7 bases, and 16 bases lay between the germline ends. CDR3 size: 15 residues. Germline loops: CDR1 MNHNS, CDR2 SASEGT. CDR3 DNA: TGTGCCAGCAGTGAAGCAGGACAGCAAGTGGGGGAGCAGTACTTC. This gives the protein CASSEAGQQVGEQYF.

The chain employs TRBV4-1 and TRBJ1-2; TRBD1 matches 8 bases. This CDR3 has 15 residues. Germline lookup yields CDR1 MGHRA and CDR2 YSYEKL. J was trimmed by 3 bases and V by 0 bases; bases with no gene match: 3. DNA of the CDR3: TGCGCCAGCAGCCAAGATAACAGGGGGGACTATGGCTACACCTTC. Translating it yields CASSQDNRGDYGYTF.

This CDR3 is CSVVRDSDGYTF. In nucleotides, the CDR3 is TGCAGCGTTGTGAGGGATAGTGATGGCTACACCTTC. The genes are TRBV29-1 and TRBJ1-2; D gene ambiguous. CDR1 and CDR2 (germline): SQVTM, ANQGSEA. V was trimmed by 4 bases and J by 6 bases, leaving 12 bases between them. CDR3 length: 12 amino acids.

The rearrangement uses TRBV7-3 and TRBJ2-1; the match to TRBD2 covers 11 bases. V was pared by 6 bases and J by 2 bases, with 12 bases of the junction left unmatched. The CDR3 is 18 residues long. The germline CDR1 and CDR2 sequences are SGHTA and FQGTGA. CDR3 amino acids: CASSWAPPLAGAYNEQFF. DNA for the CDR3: TGTGCCAGCAGTTGGGCCCCGCCACTAGCGGGGGCCTACAATGAGCAGTTCTTC.

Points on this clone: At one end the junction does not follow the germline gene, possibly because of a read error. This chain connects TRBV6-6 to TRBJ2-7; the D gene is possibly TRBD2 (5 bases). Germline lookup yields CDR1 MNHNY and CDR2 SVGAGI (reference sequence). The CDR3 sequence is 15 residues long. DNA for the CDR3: TGTGCCAGCAGTGACTCGGCTAGCCGGCCCTACGAGCAGTACTTC. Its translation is CASSDSASRPYEQYF.

The CDR3 sequence is CASSLEVRGRETQYF. CDR3 DNA: TGTGCCAGCAGCTTAGAGGTCCGGGGTCGGGAGACCCAGTACTTC. The chain carries TRBV7-6 and TRBJ2-5, with D possibly matching TRBD2 (5 bases). CDR3 size: 15 residues. The germline V gene has CDR1 SGHVS and CDR2 FNYEAQ. V dropped 1 base and J dropped 5 bases, with 14 bases sitting between them. Full variable domain (outside the CDR3, taken from reference TRBV7-6 and TRBJ2-5): GAGVSQSPRYKVTKRGQDVALRCDPISGHVSLYWYRQALGQGPEFLTYFNYEAQQDKSGLPNDRFSAERPEGSISTLTIQRTEQRDSAMYRCASSLEVRGRETQYFGPGTRLLVL.

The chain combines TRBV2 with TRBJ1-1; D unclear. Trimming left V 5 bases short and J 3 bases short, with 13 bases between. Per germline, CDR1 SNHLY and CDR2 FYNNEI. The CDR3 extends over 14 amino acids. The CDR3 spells CASSNQAGDTEAFF. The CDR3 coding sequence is TGTGCCAGCAGTAACCAGGCGGGCGACACTGAAGCTTTCTTT.

This chain's CDR3 is CASSPGDRAGYTF. For the CDR3, the DNA is TGTGCCAGTAGTCCAGGGGACAGGGCTGGCTACACCTTC. V is TRBV19 and J is TRBJ1-2; 9 bases line up with TRBD1. With 5 bases clipped from V and 7 bases from J, the junction kept 5 bases outside the gene matches. Looked up from germline, CDR1 is LNHDA and CDR2 is SQIVND (reference sequence). This CDR3 has 13 amino acids.

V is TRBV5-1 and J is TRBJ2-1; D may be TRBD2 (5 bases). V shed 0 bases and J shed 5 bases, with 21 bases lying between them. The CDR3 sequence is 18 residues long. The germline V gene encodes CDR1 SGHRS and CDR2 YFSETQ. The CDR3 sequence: CASSLETDVEPGNNEQFF. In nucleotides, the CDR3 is TGCGCCAGCAGCTTGGAGACCGACGTCGAGCCGGGGAACAATGAGCAGTTCTTC. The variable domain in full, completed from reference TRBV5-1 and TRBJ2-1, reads KAGVTQTPRYLIKTRGQQVTLSCSPISGHRSVSWYQQTPGQGLQFLFEYFSETQRNKGNFPGRFSGRQFSNSRSEMNVSTLELGDSALYLCASSLETDVEPGNNEQFFGPGTRLTVL.

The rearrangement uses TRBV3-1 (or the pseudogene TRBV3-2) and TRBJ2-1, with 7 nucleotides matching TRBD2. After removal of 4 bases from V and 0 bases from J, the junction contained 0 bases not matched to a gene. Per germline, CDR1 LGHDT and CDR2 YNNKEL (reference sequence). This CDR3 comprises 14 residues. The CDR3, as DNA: TGTGCCAGCAGCCGCGGGGGCTCCTACAATGAGCAGTTCTTC. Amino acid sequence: CASSRGGSYNEQFF.

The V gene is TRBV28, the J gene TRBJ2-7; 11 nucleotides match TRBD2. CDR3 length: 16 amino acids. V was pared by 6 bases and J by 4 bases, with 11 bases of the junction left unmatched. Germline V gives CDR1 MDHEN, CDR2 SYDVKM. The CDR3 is CASRQGATSGSYEQYF. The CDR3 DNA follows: TGTGCCAGCAGACAGGGGGCAACTAGCGGGAGTTACGAGCAGTACTTC.

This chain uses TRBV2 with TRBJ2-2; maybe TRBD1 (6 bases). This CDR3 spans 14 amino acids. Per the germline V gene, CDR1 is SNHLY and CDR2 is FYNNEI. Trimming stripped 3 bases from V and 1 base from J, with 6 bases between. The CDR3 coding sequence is TGTGCCAGCAGTGACAGGGGGAACACCGGGGAGCTGTTTTTT. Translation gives CASSDRGNTGELFF.

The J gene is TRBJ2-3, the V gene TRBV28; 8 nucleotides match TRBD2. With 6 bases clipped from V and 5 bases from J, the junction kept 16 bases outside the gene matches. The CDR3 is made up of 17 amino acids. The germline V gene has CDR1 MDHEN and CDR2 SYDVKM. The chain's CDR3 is CASSYTRSAGAKDTQYF. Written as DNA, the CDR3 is TGTGCCAGCAGCTACACAAGATCAGCGGGAGCAAAAGATACGCAGTATTTT.

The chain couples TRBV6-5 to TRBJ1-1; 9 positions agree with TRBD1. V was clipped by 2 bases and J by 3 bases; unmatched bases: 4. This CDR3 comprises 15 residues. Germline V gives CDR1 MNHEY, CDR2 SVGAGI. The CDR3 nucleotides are TGTGCCAGCAGTTACGCACAGGGGGCTGACACTGAAGCTTTCTTT. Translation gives CASSYAQGADTEAFF.

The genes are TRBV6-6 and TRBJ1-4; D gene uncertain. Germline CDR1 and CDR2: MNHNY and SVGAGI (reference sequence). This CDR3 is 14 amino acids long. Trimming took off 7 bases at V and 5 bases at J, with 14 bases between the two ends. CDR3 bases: TGTGCCAGCATCCGAGGCCCTTCGAATGAAAAACTGTTTTTT. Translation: CASIRGPSNEKLFF.

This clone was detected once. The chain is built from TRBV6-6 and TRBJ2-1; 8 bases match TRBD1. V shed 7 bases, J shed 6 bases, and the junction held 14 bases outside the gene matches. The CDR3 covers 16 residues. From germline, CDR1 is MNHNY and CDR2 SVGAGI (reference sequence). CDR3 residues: CASIPNPDRVGNEQFF. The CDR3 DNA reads TGTGCCAGCATCCCCAACCCGGACAGGGTGGGCAATGAGCAGTTCTTC.

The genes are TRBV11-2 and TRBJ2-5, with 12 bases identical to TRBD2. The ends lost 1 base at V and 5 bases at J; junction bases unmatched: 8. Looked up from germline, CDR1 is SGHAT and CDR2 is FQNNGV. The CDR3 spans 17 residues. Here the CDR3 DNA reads TGTGCCAGCAGCTTAGTGGCTAGCGGGGGGGCTTGGGAGACCCAGTACTTC. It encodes CASSLVASGGAWETQYF.

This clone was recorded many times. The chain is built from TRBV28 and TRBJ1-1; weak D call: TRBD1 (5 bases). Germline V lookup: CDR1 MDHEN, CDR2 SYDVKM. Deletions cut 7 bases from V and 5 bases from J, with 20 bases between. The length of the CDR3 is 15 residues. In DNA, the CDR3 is TGTGCCAGCATCGACCCCTCCGGGGGTAGGACTGAAGCTTTCTTT. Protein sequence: CASIDPSGGRTEAFF.

The CDR3 DNA follows: TGCGCCACCTACGGGACTAGCGGCTCCTACGAGCAGTACTTC. This encodes CATYGTSGSYEQYF. V usage is TRBV10-2 and J usage is TRBJ2-7, with 11 bases fitting TRBD2. Germline V gene data show CDR1 as WSHSY and CDR2 as SAAADI. This CDR3 has 14 residues. V dropped 10 bases and J dropped 0; count of bases not matched to a gene: 5.

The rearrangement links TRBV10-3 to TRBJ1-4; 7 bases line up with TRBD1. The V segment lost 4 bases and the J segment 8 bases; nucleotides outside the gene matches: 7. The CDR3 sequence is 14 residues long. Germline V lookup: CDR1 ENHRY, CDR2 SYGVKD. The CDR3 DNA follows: TGTGCCATCAGTGCAGAGGGGGCTCGGGAAAAACTGTTTTTT. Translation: CAISAEGAREKLFF.

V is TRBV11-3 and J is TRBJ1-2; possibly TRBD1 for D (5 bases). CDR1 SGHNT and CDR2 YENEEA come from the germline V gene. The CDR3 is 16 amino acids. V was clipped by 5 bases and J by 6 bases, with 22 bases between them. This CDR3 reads CASSLDPWTRRHGYTF. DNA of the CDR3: TGTGCCAGCAGCCTCGACCCCTGGACACGCCGGCATGGCTACACCTTC.

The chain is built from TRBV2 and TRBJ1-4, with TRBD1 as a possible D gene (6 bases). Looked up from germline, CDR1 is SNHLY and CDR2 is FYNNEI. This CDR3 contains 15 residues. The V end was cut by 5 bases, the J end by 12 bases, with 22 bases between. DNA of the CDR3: TGTGCCAGCAGTCCTCGGACAGCCCGACCGGCGGAACTGTTTTTT. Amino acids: CASSPRTARPAELFF.

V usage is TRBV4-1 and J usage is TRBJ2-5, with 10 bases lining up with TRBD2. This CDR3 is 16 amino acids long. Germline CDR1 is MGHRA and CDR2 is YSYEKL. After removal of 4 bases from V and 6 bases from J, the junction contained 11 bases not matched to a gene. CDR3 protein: CASSPDPSSGSKTQYF. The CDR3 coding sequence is TGCGCCAGCAGCCCAGACCCTTCTAGCGGGAGTAAGACCCAGTACTTC.

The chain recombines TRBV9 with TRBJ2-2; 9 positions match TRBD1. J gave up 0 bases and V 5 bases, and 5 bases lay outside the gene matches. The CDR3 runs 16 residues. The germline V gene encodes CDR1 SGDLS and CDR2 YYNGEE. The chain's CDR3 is CASRSTGGSNTGELFF. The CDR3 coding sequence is TGTGCCAGCAGGTCAACAGGGGGCTCGAACACCGGGGAGCTGTTTTTT.